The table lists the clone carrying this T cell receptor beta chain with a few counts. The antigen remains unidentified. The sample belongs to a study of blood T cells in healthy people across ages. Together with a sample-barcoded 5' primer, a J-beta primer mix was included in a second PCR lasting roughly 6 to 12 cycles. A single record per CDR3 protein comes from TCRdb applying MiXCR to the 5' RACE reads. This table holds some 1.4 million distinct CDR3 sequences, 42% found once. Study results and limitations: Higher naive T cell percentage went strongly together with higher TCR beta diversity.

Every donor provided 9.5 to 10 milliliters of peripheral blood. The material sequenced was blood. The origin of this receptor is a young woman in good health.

CDR3 amino acids: CASSRGPNQETQYF. DNA for the CDR3: TGTGCCAGCAGCCGCGGACCGAACCAAGAGACCCAGTACTTC. The V call is TRBV11-2, the J call TRBJ2-5; no clear D gene. Germline CDR1 SGHAT, CDR2 FQNNGV. V lost 5 bases to trimming and J lost 0 bases, with 10 bases between them. The CDR3 sequence is 14 residues long. The full variable domain, completed using reference TRBV11-2 and TRBJ2-5, is EAGVAQSPRYKIIEKRQSVAFWCNPISGHATLYWYQQILGQGPKLLIQFQNNGVVDDSQLPKDRFSAERLKGVDSTLKIQPAKLEDSAVYLCASSRGPNQETQYFGPGTRLLVL.